One and the same sample provided the 10 T cell receptor beta chains below, sequenced in a study of T-cell memory formation after mild COVID-19. TCRdb called the 5' RACE reads again in MiXCR, with one record for every CDR3 protein. The table records some 310,000 distinct CDR3 sequences, around a fifth of them present only once. Material: PBMCs or a T cell subset sorted from them (not recorded which). The source is a man between 18 and 35 years old who had mild COVID-19 (a few samples of this study predate the infection). Cell type and time point are not known.

This chain connects TRBV7-2 to TRBJ2-3; D assignment may be TRBD1 or TRBD2 (5 bases each). Trimming took off 1 base at V and 1 base at J, with 15 bases between the two ends. This CDR3 is 17 amino acids long. Germline V gives CDR1 SGHTA, CDR2 FQGNSA. The chain's CDR3 is CASSLGPRERGTDTQYF. The CDR3 DNA follows: TGTGCCAGCAGCTTAGGGCCCAGGGAGAGGGGCACAGATACGCAGTATTTT.

The rearrangement uses TRBV24-1 and TRBJ2-1, with TRBD1 matching 8 bases. There are 15 residues in the CDR3. Germline V gene sequence: CDR1 KGHDR, CDR2 SFDVKD. V was pared by 4 bases and J by 7 bases, with 8 bases of the junction left unmatched. CDR3 amino acids: CATSEVGQALNEQFF. Here the CDR3 DNA reads TGTGCCACCAGTGAGGTGGGACAGGCATTGAATGAGCAGTTCTTC.

This clonotype has more than one count but fewer than ten. The J gene is TRBJ2-5, the V gene TRBV18; TRBD2 aligns across 10 bases. The junction had 6 bases not matched to a gene; V was cut back by 6 bases and J by 8 bases. CDR1 is KGHSH, CDR2 LQKENI, per germline. CDR3 size: 13 residues. Written as DNA, the CDR3 is TGTGCCAGCTCGACGGGACTAGCGACTACCCAGTACTTC. Protein sequence: CASSTGLATTQYF.

In this sample, this clonotype turned up a few times. This chain joins TRBV28 and TRBJ2-3; 9 bases agree with TRBD2. V shed 4 bases and J 2 bases; nucleotides not matched to a gene: 7. Germline lookup yields CDR1 MDHEN and CDR2 SYDVKM. This CDR3 region has 16 residues. CDR3 nucleotide sequence: TGTGCCAGCAGTTCCTTTAGCGGGGGCCTCACAGATACGCAGTATTTT. Translated, it gives CASSSFSGGLTDTQYF.

This clonotype was picked up a small number of times. The genes are TRBV11-2 and TRBJ2-2; 11 bases are a match to TRBD2. V was clipped by 4 bases and J by 3 bases; unmatched bases: 4. This CDR3 has 16 amino acids. The V gene's germline CDR1 is SGHAT and CDR2 FQNNGV. The CDR3 DNA reads TGTGCCAGCAGCTATAGCGGGGGGGCCGACACCGGGGAGCTGTTTTTT. This codes for CASSYSGGADTGELFF.

CDR3 coding DNA: TGCGCCAGCAGCTTGGCCAAAGTCAGACAAGAGACCCAGTACTTC. Translated: CASSLAKVRQETQYF. The V and J genes are TRBV5-1 and TRBJ2-5; D is unclear. Trimming shortened V by 0 bases and J by 2 bases, and 11 bases separated the two germline ends. This CDR3 contains 15 residues. Germline lookup yields CDR1 SGHRS and CDR2 YFSETQ.

This clonotype was seen a few times. The chain employs TRBV5-1 and TRBJ2-6, with a tentative D call TRBD1 (5 bases). The length of the CDR3 is 15 residues. CDR1 is SGHRS, CDR2 YFSETQ, per germline. Trimming cost V 5 bases and J 0 bases, with 9 bases left between them. The CDR3 sequence: CASSRGNSGANVLTF. CDR3 sequence (DNA): TGCGCCAGCAGTAGGGGCAACTCTGGGGCCAACGTCCTGACTTTC.

This clonotype was detected a few times. Here the CDR3 DNA reads TGTGCCATTGCCCGGACAGGGGGTACTGAAGCTTTCTTT. Translating gives CAIARTGGTEAFF. The V gene is TRBV6-2 or TRBV6-3, the J gene TRBJ1-1, with 10 bases that match TRBD1. The CDR3 length is 13 residues. Germline lookup yields CDR1 MNHEY and CDR2 SVGEGT. Trimming removed 10 bases from V and 5 bases from J; junction bases left unmatched: 7.

The chain joins TRBV7-6 to TRBJ1-5, with D uncertain. V lost 3 bases and J 8 bases, leaving 11 bases between the germline ends. The CDR3 is made up of 13 amino acids. Germline V gene sequence: CDR1 SGHVS, CDR2 FNYEAQ. CDR3 in DNA: TGTGCCAGCAGCTTCTCCCCTGGGAAGCCCCAGCATTTT. It yields the protein CASSFSPGKPQHF.

This clonotype was counted between two and nine times. The gene calls are TRBV5-1 and TRBJ1-1; TRBD1 might be the D (6 bases). V was trimmed by 2 bases and J by 4 bases, leaving 15 bases between them. CDR1 and CDR2 from the germline V gene are SGHRS and YFSETQ. This CDR3 has 15 amino acids. Written as DNA, the CDR3 is TGCGCCAGCAGCTTTGTGGGGGCGCAGGGCACTGAAGCTTTCTTT. It specifies CASSFVGAQGTEAFF. The complete variable domain, with remaining parts taken from reference TRBV5-1 and TRBJ1-1, reads KAGVTQTPRYLIKTRGQQVTLSCSPISGHRSVSWYQQTPGQGLQFLFEYFSETQRNKGNFPGRFSGRQFSNSRSEMNVSTLELGDSALYLCASSFVGAQGTEAFFGQGTRLTVV.